What follows are 20 T cell receptor beta chains derived from one specimen sequenced in a study of OX40 agonist ivuxolimab in advanced cancers. Method: immunoSEQ multiplex PCR; TCRdb's copy keeps in-frame clones and lacks some. Among tens of thousands of clones listed, 82% were seen once. Source: CD4+ or CD8+ T cells sorted from blood, taken in a trial of the OX40 agonist ivuxolimab. These receptors were collected from an adult with an advanced solid tumor such as melanoma, head and neck, liver or kidney cancer.

This clone was detected only a few times. The gene calls are TRBV30 and TRBJ2-1; D ambiguous. Germline V gene sequence: CDR1 GTSNPN, CDR2 SVGIG (reference sequence). The CDR3 is 15 residues long. V was shortened by 4 bases and J by 1 base, with 14 bases between the two germline ends. The CDR3 loop reads CAWTGKVGSYNEQFF. Written as DNA, the CDR3 is TGTGCCTGGACTGGAAAGGTGGGATCCTACAATGAGCAGTTCTTC.

The rearrangement uses TRBV19 and TRBJ1-2; no clear D gene. Germline CDR1 is LNHDA and CDR2 is SQIVND (reference sequence). This CDR3 region has 14 residues. The V end was cut by 7 bases, the J end by 4 bases, with 16 bases between. CDR3 in DNA: TGTGCCAGTACCCCGAGGGTCTTCTTCTATGGCTACACCTTC. Translation: CASTPRVFFYGYTF. The variable domain in full, completed from reference TRBV19 and TRBJ1-2, reads DGGITQSPKYLFRKEGQNVTLSCEQNLNHDAMYWYRQDPGQGLRLIYYSQIVNDFQKGDIAEGYSVSREKKESFPLTVTSAQKNPTAFYLCASTPRVFFYGYTFGSGTRLTVV.

The chain uses TRBV18 and TRBJ1-5; weak D call: TRBD1 (6 bases). Deletions cut 3 bases from V and 4 bases from J, with 13 bases between. The length of the CDR3 is 15 residues. Looked up from germline, CDR1 is KGHSH and CDR2 is LQKENI. The CDR3 coding sequence is TGTGCCAGCTCACCGTCAGGGGCCGAAAATCAGCCCCAGCATTTT. Translating gives CASSPSGAENQPQHF.

V is TRBV4-1 and J is TRBJ2-5; 9 bases are shared with TRBD2. V shed 2 bases and J 4 bases; nucleotides not matched to a gene: 8. This CDR3 is 16 amino acids long. Germline assignment: CDR1 MGHRA and CDR2 YSYEKL. CDR3 nucleotide sequence: TGCGCCAGCAGCCAATTTTCTAGCGGGGTTACAGAGACCCAGTACTTC. Translating gives CASSQFSSGVTETQYF.

This clone appeared a few times. Its ends do not fully match the called genes, so a read error is possible. The gene calls are TRBV19 and TRBJ1-6, with TRBD1 identical over 7 bases. The CDR3 has 12 amino acids. Germline assignment: CDR1 LNHDA and CDR2 SQIVND (reference sequence). The CDR3 loop is CACRDSDSPLHF. CDR3 in DNA: TGTGCCTGTAGGGACAGTGATTCACCCCTCCACTTT.

The V and J genes are TRBV2 and TRBJ1-1; a possible D gene is TRBD1 (6 bases). Germline CDR1 SNHLY, CDR2 FYNNEI. Between the trimmed V and J ends, which lost 4 bases and 3 bases, there was a span of 12 bases. CDR3 length: 14 residues. CDR3 sequence: CASSVQGRDTEAFF. As DNA, the CDR3 is TGTGCCAGCAGTGTACAGGGTAGGGACACTGAAGCTTTCTTT.

As for this clone: The same CDR3 arises from other DNA sequences in this sample as well. CDR3 nucleotide sequence: TGTGCCAGCAGCCAAGCAGGAATGAACACTGAAGCTTTCTTT. It translates to CASSQAGMNTEAFF. The J gene is TRBJ1-1, the V gene TRBV14; D remains ambiguous. This CDR3 is built from 14 residues. CDR1 is SGHDN and CDR2 is FVKESK in the germline V gene. V was shortened by 1 base and J by 0 bases, with 6 bases between the two germline ends.

CDR3 sequence (DNA): TGTGCCAGCTCCCCACCCGGGGGCAATCAGCCCCAGCATTTT. Protein sequence: CASSPPGGNQPQHF. The rearrangement links TRBV28 to TRBJ1-5, with D uncertain. V shed 8 bases and J shed 2 bases, with 13 bases lying between them. This CDR3 is 14 amino acids long. Germline V gene lookup returns CDR1 MDHEN and CDR2 SYDVKM.

The DNA of the CDR3 is TGTGCCAGCAGTCCCACAGGGGGCGCCGTTCAGCCCCAGCATTTT. Translated, it gives CASSPTGGAVQPQHF. V is TRBV6-6 and J is TRBJ1-5; 9 bases map to TRBD1. The CDR3 length is 15 residues. V trimming: 5 bases; J trimming: 6 bases; junction bases outside the gene matches: 8. Germline CDR1 reads MNHNY; CDR2 reads SVGAGI (reference sequence).

CDR3 in amino acids: CASSYEGGTNTGELFF. CDR3 DNA sequence: TGTGCCAGCAGTTACGAGGGGGGAACGAACACCGGGGAGCTGTTTTTT. The rearrangement uses TRBV6-5 and TRBJ2-2; the D call may be TRBD1 or TRBD2 (6 bases each). Germline V gene data show CDR1 as MNHEY and CDR2 as SVGAGI. The V and J ends lost 2 bases and 0 bases respectively, with 10 bases between them. This CDR3 is 16 amino acids long.

The gene calls are TRBV13 and TRBJ2-5; D may be TRBD1 or TRBD2 (5 bases each). The CDR3 consists of 14 residues. Germline V gives CDR1 PRHDT, CDR2 FYEKMQ (reference sequence). Trimming removed 4 bases from V and 1 base from J, with 10 bases in between. DNA of the CDR3: TGTGCCAGCAGCTCGTCCGGGGCCCAAGAGACCCAGTACTTC. This encodes CASSSSGAQETQYF.

In this sample, this clone turned up once. CDR3 region: CASSEADFNEKLFF. The CDR3 nucleotides are TGTGCCAGCAGTGAAGCAGATTTTAATGAAAAACTGTTTTTT. This sequence joins TRBV2 and TRBJ1-4; D unclear. V lost 0 bases and J 4 bases, leaving 6 bases between the germline ends. The germline gives CDR1 SNHLY, CDR2 FYNNEI. The CDR3 sequence is 14 residues long.

This clone occurred once. This chain links TRBV19 with TRBJ2-7; D is unresolved. Looked up from germline, CDR1 is LNHDA and CDR2 is SQIVND (reference sequence). The CDR3 runs to 15 residues. V was trimmed by 2 bases and J by 0 bases, leaving 11 bases between them. The CDR3 loop reads CASSIKAVSSYEQYF. As DNA, the CDR3 is TGTGCCAGTAGTATAAAGGCCGTTAGCTCCTACGAGCAGTACTTC.

This rearrangement joins TRBV7-3 to TRBJ2-1, with TRBD2 as a possible D gene (6 bases). In germline, CDR1 is SGHTA, CDR2 FQGTGA. V was shortened by 5 bases and J by 7 bases, with 15 bases between the two germline ends. The CDR3 has 14 amino acids. The CDR3 DNA sequence: TGTGCCAGCAGCCCCGGGACTGGGTGGAATGAGCAGTTCTTC. This encodes CASSPGTGWNEQFF.

The chain couples TRBV11-2 to TRBJ1-6; TRBD1 might be the D (6 bases). The germline V gene encodes CDR1 SGHAT and CDR2 FQNNGV. The CDR3 sequence is 16 residues long. Trimming shortened V by 1 base and J by 8 bases, and 15 bases separated the two germline ends. CDR3 amino acids: CASSLGSGGRHSPLHF. CDR3 sequence (DNA): TGTGCCAGCAGCTTAGGTAGCGGGGGGCGTCATTCACCCCTCCACTTT.

The rearrangement uses TRBV27 and TRBJ2-1; D is uncertain. In germline, CDR1 is MNHEY, CDR2 SMNVEV (reference sequence). V was trimmed by 3 bases and J by 4 bases, leaving 13 bases between them. CDR3 length: 15 amino acids. The CDR3 bases are TGTGCCAGCAGTTTCAGGAGCGCTTATTACAATGAGCAGTTCTTC. Translating gives CASSFRSAYYNEQFF.

The chain recombines TRBV5-1 with TRBJ1-2, with D tentatively TRBD1 (5 bases). Trimming cost V 4 bases and J 7 bases, with 14 bases left between them. Per germline, CDR1 SGHRS and CDR2 YFSETQ. The CDR3 has 13 residues. The CDR3 loop reads CASSPGGRGGYTF. DNA of the CDR3: TGCGCCAGCAGCCCGGGGGGTCGAGGTGGCTACACCTTC.

The chain couples TRBV21-1 to TRBJ2-7; the D call in the table, TRBD2, was not verified against the DNA. TRBV21-1 is noted as a pseudogene. The CDR3 has 14 amino acids. The CDR3 DNA follows: TGTGCCAGCAGCAGCCGGGGTAGCTCCTACGAGCAGTACGTC. This sequence encodes CASSSRGSSYEQYV.

In regard to this clone: Within the sample, other DNA sequences also encode this same CDR3. The V call is TRBV29-1, the J call TRBJ1-5, with D possibly being TRBD1 (5 bases). The CDR3 contains 12 residues. V was trimmed by 6 bases and J by 4 bases, leaving 10 bases between them. CDR1 SQVTM and CDR2 ANQGSEA come from the germline V gene. The CDR3 region has the DNA TGCAGCGTGGGGGACCTGAATCAGCCCCAGCATTTT. Amino acids: CSVGDLNQPQHF.

The V call is TRBV6-5, the J call TRBJ2-7; 10 bases map to TRBD1. Trimming cost V 2 bases and J 4 bases; bases outside gene matches: 2. The CDR3 sequence is 14 residues long. The germline V gene has CDR1 MNHEY and CDR2 SVGAGI. The chain's CDR3 is CASSYGTGVYEQYF. CDR3 nucleotides: TGTGCCAGCAGTTACGGGACAGGGGTTTACGAGCAGTACTTC.